The entry below describes one TCR beta chain. Its matching antigen is unknown. The data were taken from a study of T cells in Graves' hyperthyroidism and ophthalmopathy. Points from the study as a whole: Ophthalmopathy could be told apart from stable hyperthyroidism with a 13 V-J model. Before onset, by a median of approximately 6.8 months, the model predicted ophthalmopathy.

Amplification of TCR beta CDR3 regions used RNA as the template. RT-PCR in the first round (using the HTBI primer set) targeted the TCR CDR3. TCRdb recomputed calls from the multiplex PCR reads with MiXCR, one row per CDR3 protein. Of about 480,000 distinct CDR3 sequences listed, roughly an eighth are singletons. The V segment lost 0 bases and the J segment 2 bases; nucleotides outside the gene matches: 6. Per the germline V gene, CDR1 is ENHRY and CDR2 is SYGVKD. The CDR3 contains 16 residues. Calling Graves' hyperthyroidism stable meant ophthalmopathy did not progress within 18 months. This chain uses TRBV10-3 with TRBJ2-5, with 7 positions matching TRBD2. The source is a woman aged 18-29 years with Graves' hyperthyroidism. The specimen sequenced was blood. The DNA for the CDR3 is TGTGCCATCAGTGAGTCCTTGCGGGAGACACAAGAGACCCAGTACTTC. It translates to CAISESLRETQETQYF.